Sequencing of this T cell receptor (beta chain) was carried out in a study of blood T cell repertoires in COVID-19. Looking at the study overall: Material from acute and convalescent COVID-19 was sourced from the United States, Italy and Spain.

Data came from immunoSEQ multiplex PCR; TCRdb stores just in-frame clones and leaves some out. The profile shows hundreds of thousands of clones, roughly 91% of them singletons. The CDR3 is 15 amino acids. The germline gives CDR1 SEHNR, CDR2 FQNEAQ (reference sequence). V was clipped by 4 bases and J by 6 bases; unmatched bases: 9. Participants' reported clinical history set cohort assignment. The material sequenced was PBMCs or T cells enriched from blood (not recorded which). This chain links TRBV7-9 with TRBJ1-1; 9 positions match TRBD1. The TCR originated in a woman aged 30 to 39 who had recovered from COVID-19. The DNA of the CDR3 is TGTGCCAGCAGCTCGACAGGGGGTTCTTACGCTGAAGCTTTCTTT. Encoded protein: CASSSTGGSYAEAFF. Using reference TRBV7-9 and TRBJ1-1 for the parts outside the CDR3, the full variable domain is DTGVSQNPRHKITKRGQNVTFRCDPISEHNRLYWYRQTLGQGPEFLTYFQNEAQLEKSRLLSDRFSAERPKGSFSTLEIQRTEQGDSAMYLCASSSTGGSYAEAFFGQGTRLTVV.